This T cell receptor beta chain was sequenced in a study of Ad26.COV2.S vaccination and SARS-CoV-2 variants. Across the study: As a participant in COV1001, the donor was in the Ad26.COV2.S trial arm. Overall study findings and caveats: Estimates derived from TCR breadth and depth analyses may have underestimated total T cell responses. Ad26.COV2.S recipients had broader spike-specific TCRs (P = 0.0014).

The CDR3 is 13 amino acids. V was clipped by 5 bases and J by 1 base; unmatched bases: 1. Germline V gives CDR1 MNHNY, CDR2 SVGAGI (reference sequence). Assay: immunoSEQ multiplex PCR; the TCRdb copy retains only in-frame clones and omits some. The sample consists of more than 350,000 clones, around 90% of them appearing once. As to this clone: Its antigen is not identified.

Treatment specified: approximately 18 received Ad26.COV2.S at low or high dose, single or two shots; 5 received placebo; per-sample allocation not given. Sample collection was performed on day 63 after the first vaccine or placebo injection. This vaccine is an Ad26 vector that expresses the Wuhan-strain SARS-CoV-2 spike. V and J are TRBV6-6 and TRBJ1-1; 7 positions match TRBD1. The receptor's source is a person between 18 and 60 years old who received the Ad26.COV2.S COVID-19 vaccine or a placebo. The specimen comprised peripheral blood, sampled in a trial of Ad26.COV2.S vaccine versus placebo. In DNA, the CDR3 is TGTGCCAGCAGTAGACAGGGGAACACTGAAGCTTTCTTT. This gives the protein CASSRQGNTEAFF.